This entry concerns a single TCR beta chain. This sample was taken from a study of shared clonotypes between healthy human individuals. On the study more broadly: Three CD4 naive, three CD4 memory, two CD8 naive and one CD8 memory plate were used per donor.

All donors were healthy HIV-negative adults lacking recent acute infections or vaccinations. Splitting of each subset's genomic DNA was done evenly across several immunoSEQ plates. Data came from immunoSEQ multiplex PCR; TCRdb stores just in-frame clones and leaves some out. The data hold about 2.3 million clones, with more than 80% observed a single time. Germline V gene sequence: CDR1 SGHNT, CDR2 YYREEE (reference sequence). Losses at the gene ends were 4 bases for V and 3 bases for J; bases not matched to a gene: 13. This CDR3 has 18 amino acids. The source is a man between 18 and 29 years old in good health. Some clones in this sample may be carry-over from other donors' samples. The rearrangement uses TRBV5-4 and TRBJ2-3; 11 nucleotides match TRBD2. The sequencing input was naive CD4+ T cells from PBMCs. The subset here: CD45RA+ positively selected. For the CDR3, the DNA is TGTGCCAGCAGCGCGCCCGGATTAGCGGGAGGGCAAACAGATACGCAGTATTTT. Its protein is CASSAPGLAGGQTDTQYF.